Listed below are T cell receptor beta chains from one sample, sequenced in a study of T cell responses to AZD1222 COVID-19 vaccine. The data were produced by immunoSEQ multiplex PCR, yet TCRdb's version contains in-frame clones alone and is incomplete. The table lists more than 95,000 clones, around nine tenths of them singletons, with 1.6% in the top ten. Source: peripheral blood, taken 28 days after the second AZD1222 dose. All receptors come from an adult who received the AZD1222 COVID-19 vaccine. CDR3s include the opening cysteine and the closing phenylalanine or tryptophan. D genes are given only for firm matches. Only part of the rows carry a size: once, few, many, or a class if the clone is expanded.

v_gene,abundance,j_gene,d_gene,CDR3aa,CDR3nt
TRBV7-9,NA,TRBJ2-5,TRBD2,CATRTGTTKETQYF,TGTGCCACCCGGACCGGGACTACCAAAGAGACCCAGTACTTC
TRBV19,NA,TRBJ1-2,TRBD1,CASSGDRVGNGYTF,TGTGCCAGTAGTGGGGACAGGGTAGGAAATGGCTACACCTTC
TRBV19,NA,TRBJ2-7,NA,CASSIDTSREQYF,TGTGCCAGTAGTATAGACACTAGCAGGGAGCAGTACTTC
TRBV6-5,once,TRBJ2-7,TRBD2,CASSYPTSGLTYEQYF,TGTGCCAGCAGTTACCCGACTAGCGGTTTAACCTACGAGCAGTACTTC
TRBV5-1,NA,TRBJ1-5,NA,CASSLEFGQPQHF,TGCGCCAGCAGCTTGGAGTTTGGGCAGCCCCAGCATTTT
TRBV3-1/TRBV3-2,NA,TRBJ1-1,NA,CASSLAGRRAFF,TGTGCCAGCAGCCTCGCGGGACGGCGGGCTTTCTTT
TRBV28,NA,TRBJ2-2,TRBD1,CAIRTGNTGELFF,TGTGCCATCCGGACAGGGAACACCGGGGAGCTGTTTTTT
TRBV25-1,once,TRBJ2-7,NA,CASGTNPYEQYF,TGTGCCAGTGGGACAAACCCCTACGAGCAGTACTTC
TRBV9,once,TRBJ2-7,NA,CASSPGPAIPEQYF,TGTGCCAGCAGCCCGGGACCAGCTATCCCCGAGCAGTACTTC
TRBV7-3,NA,TRBJ2-1,TRBD2,CASSLTPPGSGSNEQFF,TGTGCCAGCAGCTTAACCCCCCCGGGTAGCGGGAGCAATGAGCAGTTCTTC
TRBV7-9,NA,TRBJ2-7,TRBD2,CASSTPGPSGGEQYF,TGTGCCAGCAGCACACCGGGGCCCTCGGGAGGCGAGCAGTACTTC
TRBV19,few,TRBJ2-7,NA,CASSIDDSSYEQYF,TGTGCCAGTAGTATAGATGACAGCTCCTACGAGCAGTACTTC
TRBV28,NA,TRBJ2-7,TRBD2,CASSWPSGRYEQYF,TGTGCCAGCAGTTGGCCTAGCGGTCGGTACGAGCAGTACTTC
TRBV3-1/TRBV3-2,NA,TRBJ2-3,TRBD2,CASGELAGAPDTQYF,TGTGCCAGCGGGGAACTAGCGGGAGCCCCAGATACGCAGTATTTT
TRBV15,NA,TRBJ2-1,NA,CATSRSRIEQFF,TGTGCCACCAGCAGAAGCAGGATTGAGCAGTTCTTC
TRBV9,NA,TRBJ2-5,TRBD2,CASSVAGTSGPGAQYF,TGTGCCAGCAGCGTGGCGGGTACTAGCGGACCGGGGGCCCAGTACTTC
TRBV19,NA,TRBJ1-2,TRBD1,CASSRGQGHGYTF,TGTGCCAGTAGTCGTGGACAGGGCCATGGCTACACCTTC
TRBV27,once,TRBJ1-2,NA,CASTGPSSGGYTF,TGTGCCAGCACAGGTCCATCTTCGGGTGGCTACACCTTC
TRBV27,NA,TRBJ1-5,NA,CASSSLAGPNQPQHF,TGTGCCAGCAGTTCGTTAGCAGGACCCAATCAGCCCCAGCATTTT
TRBV11-3,NA,TRBJ2-7,NA,CASSLVDHEQYF,TGTGCCAGCAGCTTAGTGGATCACGAGCAGTACTTC
TRBV6-5,NA,TRBJ2-1,NA,CASRTGQSFYEQFF,TGTGCCAGCAGGACAGGTCAAAGTTTCTATGAGCAGTTCTTC
TRBV4-2,NA,TRBJ2-7,NA,CASSQTWTDPSYEQYF,TGTGCCAGCAGCCAAACATGGACGGACCCCTCCTACGAGCAGTACTTC
TRBV6-5,NA,TRBJ1-2,NA,CASSRKLWSYGYTF,TGTGCCAGCAGCCGAAAACTCTGGAGCTATGGCTACACCTTC
TRBV3-1/TRBV3-2,NA,TRBJ2-1,NA,CASSQVDYIYEQFF,TGTGCCAGCAGCCAAGTCGACTATATTTATGAGCAGTTCTTC
TRBV12-3/TRBV12-4,NA,TRBJ1-2,TRBD1,CASSRQGGGGYTF,TGTGCCAGCAGTCGACAGGGAGGCGGTGGCTACACCTTC
TRBV5-1,NA,TRBJ2-5,NA,CASSLETGEETQYF,TGCGCCAGCAGCTTGGAAACGGGGGAAGAGACCCAGTACTTC
TRBV27,NA,TRBJ1-2,NA,CASSFRPPGRERSDGYTF,TGTGCCAGCAGTTTTCGGCCCCCAGGCAGAGAGCGTTCTGATGGCTACACCTTC
TRBV7-6,NA,TRBJ1-5,NA,CASSPMKEGGQPQHF,TGTGCCAGCAGCCCGATGAAGGAGGGGGGTCAGCCCCAGCATTTT
TRBV18,NA,TRBJ1-3,TRBD1,CASSPSRQGYSGNTIYF,TGTGCCAGCTCACCATCCCGACAGGGCTACTCTGGAAACACCATATATTTT
TRBV29-1,once,TRBJ2-7,NA,CSVAAGGYYEQYF,TGCAGCGTCGCCGCTGGCGGTTACTACGAGCAGTACTTC
TRBV27,NA,TRBJ1-1,NA,CASSLNLNTEAFF,TGTGCCAGCAGTTTAAACTTGAACACTGAAGCTTTCTTT
TRBV2,NA,TRBJ2-1,NA,CASRPGMSGRNEQFF,TGTGCCAGCAGGCCCGGTATGTCAGGGAGAAATGAGCAGTTCTTC
TRBV27,NA,TRBJ2-7,TRBD1,CASSPSPGTGTLYEQYF,TGTGCCAGCAGTCCCTCCCCGGGGACAGGGACCCTATACGAGCAGTACTTC
TRBV6-5,NA,TRBJ2-7,TRBD1,CASSYSGRGRTWQYF,TGTGCCAGCAGTTACTCGGGCAGGGGGCGAACTTGGCAGTACTTC
TRBV21-1,NA,TRBJ1-4,NA,CASSRWGQGANEKLFF,NA
TRBV3-1/TRBV3-2,NA,TRBJ2-1,NA,CASSQVPVGAYNEQFF,TGTGCCAGCAGCCAAGTCCCCGTAGGGGCCTACAATGAGCAGTTCTTC
TRBV2,once,TRBJ2-1,NA,CASSELGDSYNEQFF,TGTGCCAGCAGTGAACTAGGGGACTCTTACAATGAGCAGTTCTTC
TRBV19,NA,TRBJ1-1,TRBD1,CASSPGTGLKNTEAFF,TGTGCCAGTAGTCCGGGGACAGGGTTAAAGAACACTGAAGCTTTCTTT
TRBV28,NA,TRBJ1-2,NA,CASQTNYGYTF,TGTGCCAGCCAGACAAACTATGGCTACACCTTC
TRBV9,NA,TRBJ2-5,TRBD2,CASAGAQETQYF,TGTGCCAGCGCGGGAGCACAAGAGACCCAGTACTTC
TRBV12-3/TRBV12-4,once,TRBJ1-5,NA,CASSSVPNQPQHF,TGTGCCAGCAGCTCAGTCCCCAATCAGCCCCAGCATTTT
TRBV5-6,NA,TRBJ2-5,TRBD2,CASSATSGRAPRETQYF,TGTGCCAGCAGCGCAACTAGCGGGAGGGCCCCCAGGGAGACCCAGTACTTC
TRBV28,NA,TRBJ2-5,NA,CASSVLAGETQYF,TGTGCCAGCAGTGTCCTAGCAGGAGAGACCCAGTACTTC
TRBV7-2,few,TRBJ1-5,TRBD1,CASSPGQEGQPQHF,TGTGCCAGCAGCCCCGGACAGGAGGGACAGCCCCAGCATTTT
TRBV7-3,once,TRBJ1-1,NA,CASSSNLGTEAFF,TGTGCCAGCAGCTCAAACCTTGGGACTGAAGCTTTCTTT
TRBV5-4,NA,TRBJ2-4,TRBD2,CASSLIGSGREAKNIQYF,TGTGCCAGCAGCTTGATTGGTAGCGGGAGGGAGGCCAAAAACATTCAGTACTTC
TRBV2,NA,TRBJ2-7,NA,CASSGGDRSNYEQYF,TGTGCCAGCAGTGGCGGGGACAGAAGCAACTACGAGCAGTACTTC
TRBV28,once,TRBJ2-1,TRBD2,CASSFPPRTSGIRSSYNEQFF,TGTGCCAGCAGTTTCCCCCCACGGACTAGCGGGATCAGGAGCTCCTACAATGAGCAGTTCTTC
TRBV11-2,NA,TRBJ2-1,NA,CASSYRRHGGNSYNEQFF,TGTGCCAGCAGCTACCGCCGCCATGGCGGGAACTCCTACAATGAGCAGTTCTTC
TRBV30,NA,TRBJ2-7,NA,CAWAPLDQIEQYF,TGTGCCTGGGCCCCCCTCGACCAGATTGAGCAGTACTTC
TRBV28,NA,TRBJ1-4,NA,CASSLPPSSELFF,TGTGCCAGCAGTTTACCCCCCTCCAGCGAACTGTTTTTT
TRBV2,NA,TRBJ2-3,NA,CASLEERITDTQYF,TGTGCCAGCCTTGAGGAGCGGATCACAGATACGCAGTATTTT
TRBV5-1,NA,TRBJ2-7,TRBD1,CASSLLIFRDREYEQYF,TGCGCCAGCAGCTTACTAATATTCCGGGACAGGGAGTACGAGCAGTACTTC
TRBV4-2,NA,TRBJ2-1,TRBD2,CASSQDSLAGGIDEQFF,TGTGCCAGCAGCCAAGATTCGCTAGCGGGAGGTATCGATGAGCAGTTCTTC
TRBV6-4,once,TRBJ1-6,NA,CASSEGGRVGSPLHF,TGTGCCAGCAGTGAGGGGGGACGAGTCGGTTCACCCCTCCACTTT
TRBV5-1,NA,TRBJ2-5,TRBD1,CASSQVEGTGVQETQYF,TGCGCCAGCAGCCAGGTTGAGGGAACAGGGGTTCAAGAGACCCAGTACTTC
TRBV10-3,NA,TRBJ2-3,NA,CATKNRGLVDTDTQYF,TGTGCCACCAAAAACAGGGGACTTGTAGACACAGATACGCAGTATTTT
TRBV11-1,NA,TRBJ2-2,TRBD2,CAVGGGTSNTGELFF,TGTGCCGTCGGCGGGGGAACCTCGAACACCGGGGAGCTGTTTTTT
TRBV5-4,once,TRBJ2-1,NA,CASSWGTRGGTNNEQFF,TGTGCCAGCAGCTGGGGTACTAGAGGCGGGACAAACAATGAGCAGTTCTTC